This T cell receptor (beta chain) was observed in a study of siplizumab effects on memory and regulatory T cells. General study points: In roughly 75-96% of proliferating CD4+ or CD8+ clones, a naive or memory phenotype could not be assigned. Unstimulated naive T cells seemed to show more diversity than memory cells did, and they also seemed to be among the major contributors to the alloresponse. Siplizumab significantly decreased alloreactive sequences from unstimulated CD4+ memory cells.

About this clone itself: Antigen: not known.

The CDR3 is made up of 15 amino acids. Germline values: CDR1 MRHNA, CDR2 SNTAGT. The trim removed 3 bases at V and 4 bases at J, leaving 5 bases unmatched. Some clones are missing from TCRdb's copy, which holds only in-frame ones; the method was immunoSEQ multiplex PCR. The profile shows some 87,000 clones, 75% to 90% of them singletons. Sequencing was carried out using CD4+ T cells sorted from blood. The source of this sequence is a human donor in good health. The chain joins TRBV6-4 to TRBJ2-1, with 8 bases matching TRBD2. The CDR3 sequence is CASSEGSGGYNEQFF. CDR3 nucleotides: TGTGCCAGCAGTGAAGGGTCGGGAGGGTACAATGAGCAGTTCTTC.